Below are 17 T cell receptor beta chains sequenced from a single sample in a study of shared clonotypes between healthy human individuals. Profiling relied on immunoSEQ multiplex PCR, and the TCRdb table lists in-frame clones only, not all of them. The sample has some 980,000 clones; 76% are singletons. Sequencing was done on a sample of memory CD4+ T cells sorted from blood. As to subset: CD45RA-negative fraction. The receptors stem from a man between 18 and 29 years old in good health.

This clone was observed at least ten times. The CDR3 protein is CASSLKSGTGGNTEAFF. Here the CDR3 DNA reads TGTGCCAGCAGCTTAAAGTCTGGGACAGGGGGGAACACTGAAGCTTTCTTT. The V gene is TRBV5-4, the J gene TRBJ1-1, with 11 bases that match TRBD1. With V trimmed by 2 bases and J by 1 base, 7 bases remained unmatched. CDR1 and CDR2 from the germline V gene are SGHNT and YYREEE (reference sequence). The length of the CDR3 is 17 residues.

The genes are TRBV2 and TRBJ2-7, with TRBD2 matching 10 bases. This CDR3 is built from 17 residues. CDR1 is SNHLY and CDR2 is FYNNEI in the germline V gene. V lost 6 bases and J lost 3; bases outside the gene matches: 14. The CDR3 coding sequence is TGTGCCAGCAGCTCCTCCCCCCGACTAGCGGGCCTCTACGAGCAGTACTTC. This codes for CASSSSPRLAGLYEQYF.

This clone was seen a few times. The genes are TRBV11-2 and TRBJ2-7, with unresolved D. Trimming shortened V by 1 base and J by 6 bases, and 16 bases separated the two germline ends. Germline-derived CDR1 and CDR2 are SGHAT and FQNNGV. The CDR3 length is 15 residues. CDR3 sequence reads: CASSLALGLYSEQYF. In DNA, the CDR3 is TGTGCCAGCAGCTTAGCTTTAGGGCTATACTCCGAGCAGTACTTC. Combining the CDR3 with reference TRBV11-2 and TRBJ2-7 gives the whole variable domain EAGVAQSPRYKIIEKRQSVAFWCNPISGHATLYWYQQILGQGPKLLIQFQNNGVVDDSQLPKDRFSAERLKGVDSTLKIQPAKLEDSAVYLCASSLALGLYSEQYFGPGTRLTVT.

To note about this clone: The germline gene is not matched at one end of the junction; a read error may be the cause. The CDR3 sequence is CSAEETVNTEAFF. The CDR3 DNA is TGCAGCGCTGAAGAAACGGTGAACACTGAAGCTTTCTTT. The chain combines TRBV29-1 with TRBJ1-1; D unresolved. This CDR3 contains 13 residues. Per the germline V gene, CDR1 is SQVTM and CDR2 is ANQGSEA.

The chain carries TRBV6-1 and TRBJ1-1; no clear D. Trimming took 0 bases from V and 4 from J, leaving 12 bases between them. The germline CDR1 and CDR2 sequences are MNHNS and SASEGT. The CDR3 consists of 15 residues. The CDR3 reads CASSEALGFGTEAFF. CDR3 sequence (DNA): TGTGCCAGCAGTGAAGCGCTAGGGTTCGGCACTGAAGCTTTCTTT.

Only a few counts were recorded for this clone. The V call is TRBV6-1, the J call TRBJ2-7, with 9 bases that match TRBD1. The CDR3 runs 15 residues. Germline lookup yields CDR1 MNHNS and CDR2 SASEGT. Unmatched junction bases numbered 7, after V lost 4 bases and J lost 3 bases. The CDR3 nucleotides are TGTGCCAGCAGTGGGGGCCGACAGGGGGACTACGAGCAGTACTTC. Amino acids: CASSGGRQGDYEQYF.

This clone has ten or more counts. The chain combines TRBV2 with TRBJ1-6; D gene ambiguous. V was cut by 4 bases and J by 8 bases, with 9 bases left in between. Germline loops: CDR1 SNHLY, CDR2 FYNNEI. This CDR3 spans 13 amino acids. CDR3 bases: TGTGCCAGCAGTGGGGAGGGCTATTCACCCCTCCACTTT. Translating gives CASSGEGYSPLHF. Complete variable domain (other parts from reference TRBV2 and TRBJ1-6): EPEVTQTPSHQVTQMGQEVILRCVPISNHLYFYWYRQILGQKVEFLVSFYNNEISEKSEIFDDQFSVERPDGSNFTLKIRSTKLEDSAMYFCASSGEGYSPLHFGNGTRLTVT.

The rearrangement joins TRBV5-1 to TRBJ2-7, with a tentative D call TRBD2 (6 bases). V lost 4 bases and J lost 0, with 17 bases in between. This CDR3 has 16 amino acids. CDR1 is SGHRS, CDR2 YFSETQ, per germline. In nucleotides, the CDR3 is TGCGCCAGCAGCCCGGGGGAGGCTTTCCCCTCCTACGAGCAGTACTTC. As protein: CASSPGEAFPSYEQYF.

This clone showed up many times. The chain links TRBV5-1 to TRBJ1-4; the D is unclear. V gave up 3 bases and J gave up 2 bases, with 11 bases separating them. The CDR3 length is 15 residues. Germline CDR1 and CDR2: SGHRS and YFSETQ. The CDR3 bases are TGCGCCAGCAGCTCCGCACAGCCCACTAATGAAAAACTGTTTTTT. Amino acids: CASSSAQPTNEKLFF. Based on the CDR3 plus reference TRBV5-1 and TRBJ1-4, the full variable domain is KAGVTQTPRYLIKTRGQQVTLSCSPISGHRSVSWYQQTPGQGLQFLFEYFSETQRNKGNFPGRFSGRQFSNSRSEMNVSTLELGDSALYLCASSSAQPTNEKLFFGSGTQLSVL.

The chain is built from TRBV11-2 and TRBJ2-1; no clear D. V lost 0 bases and J lost 8, with 17 bases in between. The CDR3 consists of 16 residues. From germline, CDR1 is SGHAT and CDR2 FQNNGV. The CDR3 loop reads CASSLDRSARRYEQFF. The CDR3 DNA reads TGTGCCAGCAGCTTAGATCGCAGCGCACGACGGTATGAGCAGTTCTTC.

The chain couples TRBV30 to TRBJ1-2; weak D call: TRBD1 (5 bases). Germline-derived CDR1 and CDR2 are GTSNPN and SVGIG (reference sequence). The CDR3 covers 13 residues. V dropped 3 bases and J dropped 5 bases, with 13 bases sitting between them. Here the CDR3 DNA reads TGTGCCTGGAGGACAGAGGGAGGATATGGCTACACCTTC. This sequence encodes CAWRTEGGYGYTF.

This clone was seen just once. This chain uses TRBV29-1 with TRBJ1-5; D gene unclear. This CDR3 is 14 amino acids long. Per germline, CDR1 SQVTM and CDR2 ANQGSEA. Trimming shortened V by 0 bases and J by 3 bases, and 9 bases separated the two germline ends. CDR3 in DNA: TGCAGCGTTGAAGATCAGGTGGTCAATCAGCCCCAGCATTTT. The encoded protein is CSVEDQVVNQPQHF.

This clone has more than one count but fewer than ten. V gene TRBV4-1 combines with J gene TRBJ1-1, with 10 bases that match TRBD1. From germline, CDR1 is MGHRA and CDR2 YSYEKL. Unmatched junction bases numbered 4, after V lost 3 bases and J lost 0 bases. This CDR3 is built from 16 residues. The CDR3 loop reads CASSQGGTGVNTEAFF. The CDR3 nucleotides read TGCGCCAGCAGCCAGGGGGGGACAGGGGTGAACACTGAAGCTTTCTTT.

V gene TRBV18 combines with J gene TRBJ2-1; D gene unclear. V was clipped by 1 base and J by 9 bases, with 13 bases between them. CDR3 length: 14 amino acids. Looked up from germline, CDR1 is KGHSH and CDR2 is LQKENI. In DNA form, the CDR3 reads TGTGCCAGCTCACCACAGTCTAGTCCTGGTGAGCAGTTCTTC. It specifies CASSPQSSPGEQFF.

V and J are TRBV11-2 and TRBJ1-3, with D unresolved. Germline assignment: CDR1 SGHAT and CDR2 FQNNGV. Trimming removed 1 base from V and 2 bases from J, with 12 bases in between. There are 16 residues in the CDR3. CDR3 nucleotide sequence: TGTGCCAGCAGCTTAGGAGGAATGTCGCCTGGAAACACCATATATTTT. Amino acids: CASSLGGMSPGNTIYF.

The CDR3 DNA sequence: TGTGCCAGCAGCCCCGATCGTAAGGGTGGAGTATTCTACGAGCAGTACTTC. It specifies CASSPDRKGGVFYEQYF. V gene TRBV28 combines with J gene TRBJ2-7; no clear D gene. Germline CDR1 is MDHEN and CDR2 is SYDVKM. V was cut by 6 bases and J by 3 bases, with 24 bases left in between. The CDR3 runs to 17 residues. Full variable domain (outside the CDR3, taken from reference TRBV28 and TRBJ2-7): DVKVTQSSRYLVKRTGEKVFLECVQDMDHENMFWYRQDPGLGLRLIYFSYDVKMKEKGDIPEGYSVSREKKERFSLILESASTNQTSMYLCASSPDRKGGVFYEQYFGPGTRLTVT.

The chain combines TRBV7-8 with TRBJ2-7; 9 nucleotides agree with TRBD2. The junction had 5 bases not matched to a gene; V was cut back by 5 bases and J by 3 bases. Germline V lookup: CDR1 SGHVS, CDR2 FQNEAQ. This CDR3 comprises 14 residues. The CDR3 nucleotides are TGTGCCAGCAGCGGATCGCGGGGGGGCTACGAGCAGTACTTC. It translates to CASSGSRGGYEQYF.